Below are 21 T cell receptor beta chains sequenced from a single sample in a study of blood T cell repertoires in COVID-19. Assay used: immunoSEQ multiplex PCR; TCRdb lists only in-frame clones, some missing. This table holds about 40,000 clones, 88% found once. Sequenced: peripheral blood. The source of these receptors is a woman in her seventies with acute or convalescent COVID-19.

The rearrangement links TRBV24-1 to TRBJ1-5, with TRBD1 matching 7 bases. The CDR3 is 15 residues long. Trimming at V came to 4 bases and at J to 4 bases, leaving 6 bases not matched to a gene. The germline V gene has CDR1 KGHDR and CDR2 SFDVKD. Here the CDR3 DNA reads TGTGCCACCAGTGACAGACAGGGCCCGAATCAGCCCCAGCATTTT. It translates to CATSDRQGPNQPQHF.

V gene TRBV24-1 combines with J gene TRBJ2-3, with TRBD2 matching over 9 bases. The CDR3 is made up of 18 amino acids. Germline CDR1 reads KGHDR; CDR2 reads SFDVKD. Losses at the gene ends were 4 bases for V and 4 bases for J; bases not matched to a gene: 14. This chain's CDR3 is CATSDPLRAGGDADTQYF. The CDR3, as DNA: TGTGCCACCAGTGACCCCCTTCGGGCGGGAGGGGATGCAGATACGCAGTATTTT.

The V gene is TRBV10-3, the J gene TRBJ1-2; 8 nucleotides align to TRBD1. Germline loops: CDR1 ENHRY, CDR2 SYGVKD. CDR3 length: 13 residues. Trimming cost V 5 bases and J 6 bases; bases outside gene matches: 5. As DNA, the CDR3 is TGTGCCATCAGTCTCGGACAGGGTGATGGCTACACCTTC. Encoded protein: CAISLGQGDGYTF.

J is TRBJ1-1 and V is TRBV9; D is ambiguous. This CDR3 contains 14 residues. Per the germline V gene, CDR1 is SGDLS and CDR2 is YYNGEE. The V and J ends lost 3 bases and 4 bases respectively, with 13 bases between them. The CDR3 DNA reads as TGTGCCAGCAGCGAGCGGGCAGGCCCCACTGAAGCTTTCTTT. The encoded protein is CASSERAGPTEAFF.

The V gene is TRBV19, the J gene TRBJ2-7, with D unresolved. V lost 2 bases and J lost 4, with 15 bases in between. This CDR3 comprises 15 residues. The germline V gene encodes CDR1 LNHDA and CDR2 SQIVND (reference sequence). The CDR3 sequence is CASSISYGSAYEQYV. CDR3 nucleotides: TGTGCCAGTAGTATAAGTTACGGTTCTGCGTACGAGCAGTACGTC.

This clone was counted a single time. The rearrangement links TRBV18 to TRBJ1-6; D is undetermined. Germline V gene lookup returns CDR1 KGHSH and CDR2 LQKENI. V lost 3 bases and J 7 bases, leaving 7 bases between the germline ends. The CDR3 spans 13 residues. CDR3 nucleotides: TGTGCCAGCTCACCGGCGGGGAATTCACCCCTCCACTTT. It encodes CASSPAGNSPLHF.

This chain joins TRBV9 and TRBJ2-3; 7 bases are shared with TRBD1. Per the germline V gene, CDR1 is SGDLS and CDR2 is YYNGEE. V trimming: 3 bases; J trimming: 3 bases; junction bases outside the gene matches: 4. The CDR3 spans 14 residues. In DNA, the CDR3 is TGTGCCAGCAGCGCTGACAGGGAGACAGATACGCAGTATTTT. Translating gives CASSADRETDTQYF.

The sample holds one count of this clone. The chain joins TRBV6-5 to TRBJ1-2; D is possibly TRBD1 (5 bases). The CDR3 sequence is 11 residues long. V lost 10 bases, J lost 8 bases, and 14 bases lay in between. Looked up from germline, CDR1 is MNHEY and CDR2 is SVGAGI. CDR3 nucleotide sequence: TGTGCCACCCAGGGTTTGGCAGGCTACACCTTC. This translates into CATQGLAGYTF.

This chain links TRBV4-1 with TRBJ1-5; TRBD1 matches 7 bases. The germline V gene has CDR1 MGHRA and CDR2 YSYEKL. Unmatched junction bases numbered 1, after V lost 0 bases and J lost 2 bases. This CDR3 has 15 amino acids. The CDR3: CASSQEGTGNQPQHF. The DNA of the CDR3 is TGCGCCAGCAGCCAAGAAGGGACAGGCAATCAGCCCCAGCATTTT.

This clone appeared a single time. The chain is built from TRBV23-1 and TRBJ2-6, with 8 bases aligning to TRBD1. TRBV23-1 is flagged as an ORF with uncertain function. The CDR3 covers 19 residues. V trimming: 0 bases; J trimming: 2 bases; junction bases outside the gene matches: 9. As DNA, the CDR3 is TGCGCCAGCAGTCAATCGGGCAGGGGGCCAGATCCTGGGGCCAACGTCCTGACTTTC. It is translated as CASSQSGRGPDPGANVLTF.

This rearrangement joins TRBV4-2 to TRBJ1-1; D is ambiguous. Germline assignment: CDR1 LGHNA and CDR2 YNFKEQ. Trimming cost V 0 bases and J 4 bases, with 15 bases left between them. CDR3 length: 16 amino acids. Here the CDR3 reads CASSQDQDLGGTEAFF. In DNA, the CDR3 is TGTGCCAGCAGCCAAGATCAGGATCTGGGAGGCACTGAAGCTTTCTTT.

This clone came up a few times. The CDR3 DNA reads as TGTGCCAGCAGCTTAGCGGGAGGGTACTCCGGGGAGCTGTTTTTT. It is translated as CASSLAGGYSGELFF. This rearrangement joins TRBV7-8 to TRBJ2-2, with 7 bases identical to TRBD2. The CDR3 contains 15 residues. The J segment lost 6 bases and the V segment lost 0 bases, leaving 4 bases of the junction unmatched. Germline CDR1 reads SGHVS; CDR2 reads FQNEAQ.

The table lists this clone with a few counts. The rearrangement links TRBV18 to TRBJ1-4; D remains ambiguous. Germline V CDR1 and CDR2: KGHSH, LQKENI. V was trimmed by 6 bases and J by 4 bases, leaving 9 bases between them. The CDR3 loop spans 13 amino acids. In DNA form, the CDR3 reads TGTGCCAGCTCGTTCAGCGTTAATGAAAAACTGTTTTTT. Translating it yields CASSFSVNEKLFF.

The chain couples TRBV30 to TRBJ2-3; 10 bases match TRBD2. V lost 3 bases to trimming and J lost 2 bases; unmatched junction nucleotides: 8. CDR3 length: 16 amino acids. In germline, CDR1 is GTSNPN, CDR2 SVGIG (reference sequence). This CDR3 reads CAWRDRAGGLTDTQYF. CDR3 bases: TGTGCCTGGAGGGACAGAGCGGGAGGGCTCACAGATACGCAGTATTTT.

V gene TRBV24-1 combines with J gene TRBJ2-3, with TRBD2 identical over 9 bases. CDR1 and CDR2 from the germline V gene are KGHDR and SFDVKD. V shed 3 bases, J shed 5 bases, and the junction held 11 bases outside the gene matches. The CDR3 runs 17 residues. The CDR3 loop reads CATSDASSGRFRDTQYF. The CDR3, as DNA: TGTGCCACCAGTGATGCATCCAGCGGGAGGTTCAGAGATACGCAGTATTTT.

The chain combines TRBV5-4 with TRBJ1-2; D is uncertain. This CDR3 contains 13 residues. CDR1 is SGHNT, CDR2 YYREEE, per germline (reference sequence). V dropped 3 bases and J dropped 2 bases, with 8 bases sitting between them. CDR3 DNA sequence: TGTGCCAGCAGCTCCCAGGTGAACTATGGCTACACCTTC. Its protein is CASSSQVNYGYTF.

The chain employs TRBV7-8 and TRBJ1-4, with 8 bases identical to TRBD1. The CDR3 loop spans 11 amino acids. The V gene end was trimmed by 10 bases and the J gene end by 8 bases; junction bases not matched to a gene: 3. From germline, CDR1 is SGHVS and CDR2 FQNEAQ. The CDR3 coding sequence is TGTGCCACGGGGACAGGAGAAAAACTGTTTTTT. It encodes CATGTGEKLFF.

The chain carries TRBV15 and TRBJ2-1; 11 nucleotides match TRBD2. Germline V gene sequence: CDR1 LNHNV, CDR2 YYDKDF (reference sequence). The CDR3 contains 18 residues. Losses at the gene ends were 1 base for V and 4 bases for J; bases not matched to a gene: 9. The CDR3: CATSRVAVLAGGYNEQFF. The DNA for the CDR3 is TGTGCCACCAGCAGAGTGGCAGTCTTAGCGGGAGGGTACAATGAGCAGTTCTTC.

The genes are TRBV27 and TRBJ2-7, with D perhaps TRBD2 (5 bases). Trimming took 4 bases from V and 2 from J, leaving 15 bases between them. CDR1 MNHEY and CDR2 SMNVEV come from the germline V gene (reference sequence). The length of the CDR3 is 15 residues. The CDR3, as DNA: TGTGCCAGCAGTTGGAGAGGGAAAAACCCCTACGAGCAGTACGTC. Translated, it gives CASSWRGKNPYEQYV.

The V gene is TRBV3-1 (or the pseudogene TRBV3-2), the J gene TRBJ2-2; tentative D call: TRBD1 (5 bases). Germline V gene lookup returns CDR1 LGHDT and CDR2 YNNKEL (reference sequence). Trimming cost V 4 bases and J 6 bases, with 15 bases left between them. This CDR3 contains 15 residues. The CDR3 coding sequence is TGTGCCAGCAGCCCCCGCCCCAGGGAACCCGGGGAGCTGTTTTTT. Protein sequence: CASSPRPREPGELFF.

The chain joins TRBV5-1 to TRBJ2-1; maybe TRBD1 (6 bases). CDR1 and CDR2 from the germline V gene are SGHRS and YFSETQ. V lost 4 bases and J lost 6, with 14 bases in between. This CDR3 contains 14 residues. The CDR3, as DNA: TGCGCCAGCAGCCTCGTTGCACAGGGCAATGAGCAGTTCTTC. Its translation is CASSLVAQGNEQFF.